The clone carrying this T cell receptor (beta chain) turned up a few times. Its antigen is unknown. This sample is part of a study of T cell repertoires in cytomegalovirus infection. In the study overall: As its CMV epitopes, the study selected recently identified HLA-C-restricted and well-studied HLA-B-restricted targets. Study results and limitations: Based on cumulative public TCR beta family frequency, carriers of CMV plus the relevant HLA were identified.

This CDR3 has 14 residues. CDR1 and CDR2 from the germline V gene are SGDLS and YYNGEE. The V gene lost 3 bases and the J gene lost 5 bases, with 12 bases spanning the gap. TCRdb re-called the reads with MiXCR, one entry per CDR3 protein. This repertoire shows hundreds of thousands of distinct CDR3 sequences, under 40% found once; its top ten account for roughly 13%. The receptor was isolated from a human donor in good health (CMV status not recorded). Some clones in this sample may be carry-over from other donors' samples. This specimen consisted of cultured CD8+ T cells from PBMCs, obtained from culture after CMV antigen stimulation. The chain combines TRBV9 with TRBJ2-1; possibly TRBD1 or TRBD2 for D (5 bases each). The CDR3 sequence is CASSGVMGDNEQFF. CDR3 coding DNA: TGTGCCAGCAGCGGGGTAATGGGGGACAATGAGCAGTTCTTC.